The 11 T cell receptor beta chains listed next were all sequenced from one sample in a study of TIL therapy for anti-PD-1-resistant metastatic lung cancer. The libraries were made with immunoSEQ v3. Assay: immunoSEQ multiplex PCR; the TCRdb copy retains only in-frame clones and omits some. The table records about 100,000 clones, around 71% of them present only once. The time point: pre-treatment sample, taken before nivolumab and TIL therapy. Pleural nodules or supraclavicular lymph nodes made up most of the excised metastases sampled. This material consisted of tumor tissue, taken at baseline. Receptor source: a person between 30 and 80 years old with non-small cell lung cancer.

CDR3 nucleotides: TGTGCCAGCAGTTTAAAGGATTTGAACACTGAAGCTTTCTTT. Protein: CASSLKDLNTEAFF. This sequence joins TRBV27 and TRBJ1-1, with D hard to call. In germline, CDR1 is MNHEY, CDR2 SMNVEV (reference sequence). The CDR3 covers 14 residues. V lost 2 bases to trimming and J lost 0 bases, with 7 bases between them.

The gene calls are TRBV19 and TRBJ1-4, with D unclear. The CDR3 consists of 15 residues. Germline CDR1 is LNHDA and CDR2 is SQIVND (reference sequence). Trimming removed 3 bases from V and 10 bases from J, with 18 bases in between. CDR3 residues: CASSIIVSPSGKLFF. The CDR3 DNA sequence: TGTGCCAGTAGTATTATCGTCAGTCCTTCGGGAAAACTGTTTTTT.

The chain employs TRBV10-3 and TRBJ2-1; 8 positions agree with TRBD1. Trimming cost V 1 base and J 4 bases; bases outside gene matches: 3. The CDR3 loop spans 15 amino acids. Germline values: CDR1 ENHRY, CDR2 SYGVKD. The CDR3 reads CAISEYGQGYNEQFF. The DNA of the CDR3 is TGTGCCATCAGTGAGTACGGACAGGGATACAATGAGCAGTTCTTC.

The chain uses TRBV4-2 and TRBJ1-4; no reliable D call. Trimming stripped 2 bases from V and 1 base from J, with 5 bases between. CDR3 length: 14 amino acids. Germline V CDR1 and CDR2: LGHNA, YNFKEQ. The DNA for the CDR3 is TGTGCCAGCAGCCAAAGTAGAACTAATGAAAAACTGTTTTTT. It specifies CASSQSRTNEKLFF.

For the CDR3, the DNA is TGTGCCAGCAGCCATTTTGTGCGTGAGACCCAGTACTTC. Protein product: CASSHFVRETQYF. This chain connects TRBV3-1 (or the pseudogene TRBV3-2) to TRBJ2-5; unclear D gene. Trimming cost V 3 bases and J 5 bases, with 10 bases left between them. This CDR3 has 13 amino acids. The germline gives CDR1 LGHDT, CDR2 YNNKEL (reference sequence).

This clone was picked up a small number of times. A junction boundary mismatches the germline segment, possibly from a read error. The genes are TRBV7-9 and TRBJ2-1; D gene ambiguous. CDR1 and CDR2 from the germline V gene are SEHNR and FQNEAQ (reference sequence). The CDR3 sequence is 12 residues long. The DNA of the CDR3 is TGTGCCAGCAGCTTAGCGGCACAGACCCCCGTCTTC. This translates into CASSLAAQTPVF.

This clone has a handful of counts. The CDR3 protein is CASTYTLGTYEQYF. Here the CDR3 DNA reads TGTGCCAGCACCTATACCTTAGGGACCTACGAGCAGTACTTC. The chain uses TRBV28 and TRBJ2-7, with D unresolved. CDR3 length: 14 amino acids. Germline V lookup: CDR1 MDHEN, CDR2 SYDVKM. Trimming stripped 7 bases from V and 2 bases from J, with 15 bases between. The full variable domain, rest sourced from reference TRBV28 and TRBJ2-7, is DVKVTQSSRYLVKRTGEKVFLECVQDMDHENMFWYRQDPGLGLRLIYFSYDVKMKEKGDIPEGYSVSREKKERFSLILESASTNQTSMYLCASTYTLGTYEQYFGPGTRLTVT.

This clone was detected once. The chain couples TRBV5-1 to TRBJ2-1; 10 bases line up with TRBD2. CDR3 size: 17 residues. J was trimmed by 6 bases and V by 0 bases; bases with no gene match: 9. CDR1 and CDR2 from the germline V gene are SGHRS and YFSETQ. This CDR3 reads CASSLERGLAAPNEQFF. DNA for the CDR3: TGCGCCAGCAGCTTGGAAAGAGGACTAGCGGCCCCCAATGAGCAGTTCTTC.

The chain combines TRBV2 with TRBJ2-5; D is perhaps TRBD2 (7 bases). Germline V gene lookup returns CDR1 SNHLY and CDR2 FYNNEI. V lost 5 bases and J 2 bases, leaving 12 bases between the germline ends. The CDR3 totals 14 residues. CDR3: CASSWEGGQETQYF. Written as DNA, the CDR3 is TGTGCCAGCAGTTGGGAGGGGGGTCAAGAGACCCAGTACTTC.

The V and J genes are TRBV5-1 and TRBJ2-7; D might be TRBD2 (6 bases). Trimming took 1 base from V and 5 from J, leaving 13 bases between them. From germline, CDR1 is SGHRS and CDR2 YFSETQ. This CDR3 is 14 amino acids long. The CDR3 loop is CASSLPGSTHEQYF. CDR3 bases: TGCGCCAGCAGCTTGCCCGGGAGCACCCACGAGCAGTACTTC.

The J gene is TRBJ1-1, the V gene TRBV4-1; unclear D gene. V was cut by 1 base and J by 2 bases, with 8 bases left in between. The CDR3 totals 14 residues. Germline loops: CDR1 MGHRA, CDR2 YSYEKL. CDR3 loop: CASSQVSVNTEAFF. DNA of the CDR3: TGCGCCAGCAGCCAAGTCTCAGTTAACACTGAAGCTTTCTTT.